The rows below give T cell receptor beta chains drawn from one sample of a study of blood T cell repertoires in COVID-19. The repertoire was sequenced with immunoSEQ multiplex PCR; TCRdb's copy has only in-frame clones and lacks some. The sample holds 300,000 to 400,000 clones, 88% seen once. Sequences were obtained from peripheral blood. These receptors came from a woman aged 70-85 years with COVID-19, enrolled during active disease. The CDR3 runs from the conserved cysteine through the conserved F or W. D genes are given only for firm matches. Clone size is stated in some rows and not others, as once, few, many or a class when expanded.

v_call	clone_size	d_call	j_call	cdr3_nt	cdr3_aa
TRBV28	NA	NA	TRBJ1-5	TGTGCCAGCAGTCCTATAGTTGCGGGGGACCAGCCCCAGCATTTT	CASSPIVAGDQPQHF
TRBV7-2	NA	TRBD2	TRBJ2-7	TGTGCCAGCAGATTACTAGCGGAGAGGGCCGGCGAGCAGTACTTC	CASRLLAERAGEQYF
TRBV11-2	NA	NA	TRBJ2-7	TGTGCCAGCAGCTTAGTGCGGGGGCTTTCGTTCTACGAGCAGTACTTC	CASSLVRGLSFYEQYF
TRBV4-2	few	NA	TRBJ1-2	TGTGCCAGCAGCCAAGATAAGAGGGCAGGCTATGGCTACACCTTC	CASSQDKRAGYGYTF
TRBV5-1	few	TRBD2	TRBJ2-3	TGCGCCAGCAGCATCGGACTAGCGGGGAGAACAGATACGCAGTATTTT	CASSIGLAGRTDTQYF
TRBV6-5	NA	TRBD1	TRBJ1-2	TGTGCCAGCAGTTACAGGGGGACAGGGAACGGCTACACCTTC	CASSYRGTGNGYTF
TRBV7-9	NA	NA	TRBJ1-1	TGTGCCAGCAGCTTTCAGGGAATAACTGAAGCTTTCTTT	CASSFQGITEAFF
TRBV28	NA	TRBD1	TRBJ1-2	TGTGCCAGCAGCCTGGGACAGCTTAACTATGGCTACACCTTC	CASSLGQLNYGYTF
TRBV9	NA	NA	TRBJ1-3	TGTGCCAGCAGCGTATCCGTGGAGGTCTCTGGAAACACCATATATTTT	CASSVSVEVSGNTIYF
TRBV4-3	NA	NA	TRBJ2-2	TGCGCCAGCAGCCAGGCGGGGCAGGGCGGGGAGCTGTTTTTT	CASSQAGQGGELFF
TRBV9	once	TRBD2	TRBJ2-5	TGTGCCAGCAGCCCCACGGGACTAGCGCAAGAGACCCAGTACTTC	CASSPTGLAQETQYF
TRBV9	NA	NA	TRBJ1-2	TGTGCCAGCAGCGTGGCTGGTAATGGCTACACCTTC	CASSVAGNGYTF
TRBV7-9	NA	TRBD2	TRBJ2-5	TGTGCCAGCAGCTTAGGGACTAGCGGGGGTCGAGAGACCCAGTACTTC	CASSLGTSGGRETQYF
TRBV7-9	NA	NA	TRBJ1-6	TGTGCCAGCAGCTTAGGAGATAATTCACCCCTCCACTTT	CASSLGDNSPLHF
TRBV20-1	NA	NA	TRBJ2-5	TGCAGTGCTTCCGGAGAGACCCAGTACTTC	CSASGETQYF
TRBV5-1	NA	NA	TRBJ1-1	TGCGCCAGCAGCTTGGATCCTCTTGGGGCAGCGGAAGCTTTCTTT	CASSLDPLGAAEAFF
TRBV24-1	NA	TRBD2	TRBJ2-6	TGTGCCACCAGTGATGGGGGGGTCCCTGGGGCCAACGTCCTGACTTTC	CATSDGGVPGANVLTF
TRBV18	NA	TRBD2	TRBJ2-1	TGTGCCAGCTCACCCAGGAGCGGGGGCCGTTACAATGAGCAGTTCTTC	CASSPRSGGRYNEQFF
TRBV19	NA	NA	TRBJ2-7	TGTGCCAGTAGTATAGGTTTCCAGGGTATTCGGGAGCAGTACTTC	CASSIGFQGIREQYF
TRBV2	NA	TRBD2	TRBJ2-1	TGTGCCAGCAGTGTTAGCGGGGGGGCCGATGAGCAGTTCTTC	CASSVSGGADEQFF
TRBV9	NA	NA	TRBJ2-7	TGTGCCAGCAGCGTAGGGCCAGTGACCTACGAGCAGTACTTC	CASSVGPVTYEQYF
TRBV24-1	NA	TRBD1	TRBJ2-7	TGTGCCACCAGTGATACCACCGGGACAGGGGTTTACGAGCAGTACTTC	CATSDTTGTGVYEQYF
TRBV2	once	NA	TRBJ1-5	TGTGCCAGCAGTGTTAGGATCTTAAGGGACTCCAATCAGCCCCAGCATTTT	CASSVRILRDSNQPQHF
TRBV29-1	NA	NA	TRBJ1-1	TGCAGCGTCGCCTTTCGGACAGCGACTGAAGCTTTCTTT	CSVAFRTATEAFF
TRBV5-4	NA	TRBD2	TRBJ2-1	TGTGCCAGCAGCCAGGTCCAACTAGCGGGGGACTACAATGAGCAGTTCTTC	CASSQVQLAGDYNEQFF